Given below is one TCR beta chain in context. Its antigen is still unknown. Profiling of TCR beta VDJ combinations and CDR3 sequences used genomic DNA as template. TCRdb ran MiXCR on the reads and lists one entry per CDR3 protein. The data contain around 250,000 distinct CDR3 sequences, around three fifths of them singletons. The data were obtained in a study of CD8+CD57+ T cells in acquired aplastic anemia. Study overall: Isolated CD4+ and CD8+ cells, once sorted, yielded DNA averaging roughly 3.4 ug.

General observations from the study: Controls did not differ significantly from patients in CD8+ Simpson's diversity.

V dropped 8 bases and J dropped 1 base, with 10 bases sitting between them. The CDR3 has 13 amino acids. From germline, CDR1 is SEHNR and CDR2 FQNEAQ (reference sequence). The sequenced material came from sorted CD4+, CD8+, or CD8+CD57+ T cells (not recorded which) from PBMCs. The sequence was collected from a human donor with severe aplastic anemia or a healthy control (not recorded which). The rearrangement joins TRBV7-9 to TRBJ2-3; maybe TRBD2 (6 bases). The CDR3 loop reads CASLGGRTDTQYF. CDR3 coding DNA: TGTGCCAGCCTCGGAGGGCGCACAGATACGCAGTATTTT.